This T cell receptor (beta chain) appears in the sequencing data of a study of T cells in localized non-small cell lung cancer (TCRdb year 2020). About the full investigation: T cell repertoires of 236 early-stage NSCLC patients were analyzed, with tumors being compared against uninvolved tumor-adjacent lungs. The cohort comprised 236 treatment-naïve NSCLC patients with resected, localized lung tumors. Of the NSCLC patients, 129 were male and about 97 were female, and the mean age was around 70 years.

There are 10 amino acids in the CDR3, from cysteine to phenylalanine inclusive. Just CDR3 DNA is preserved here, 30 bases in frame from base 1. Beyond this particular receptor, the publication reports: Because the study design was exploratory, TCR variables were selected using unadjusted p-values without false-discovery rate correction. Because multi-region sequencing of the tumors was not done, intratumor heterogeneity could not be ruled out. The highest T cell clonality was observed in uninvolved tumor-adjacent lung, where clonality exceeded that of tumor, suggesting that antigenic responses were more focused in uninvolved tumor-adjacent lung. A median of 57 of the top 100 tumor clones turned up in the paired uninvolved adjacent lung, and under 30 of those clones also ranked among the top 100 of that same adjacent lung. Longer overall survival was associated with higher T cell density in blood, whereas shorter survival was associated with higher clonality in adjacent lung.

The immunoSEQ Assay was used to sequence TCR beta CDR3 regions from DNA. From the authors' description of their analysis: T cell density was computed as TCR beta template counts normalized to usable DNA estimated by amplifying housekeeping genes. The preseqR package was used to estimate richness by extrapolating to 400,000 templates for PBMC samples and to 120,000 templates for tissue samples. Clonality was taken to be one minus Pielou's evenness. Tissue-enriched TCRs were identified by differential abundance testing using productive amino-acid clonotypes, minimum total count 5 and alpha 0.1. Repertoire overlap between compartments was quantified with the Jaccard Index and Morisita Overlap Index. GLIPH clustered TCR beta CDR3s with public tetramer-defined viral CDR3s; viral motifs required at least three viral sequences plus V-gene enrichment. TCRdb re-hosts the immuneACCESS table, in-frame sequences only. Its copies lack some clones; in the studies checked, an unresolved V gene accounts for under half of them, and the cause for the rest is not known. The V and J calls and clone size were taken over from that table, and D and trimming were inferred from the DNA. The sample has 50,000 to 75,000 clones on record, approximately 89% of them singletons. Roughly 21% of the sample belongs to the ten largest clones.

Remarks on this clone: The clone's antigen remains unknown. Base qualities are not provided; no much larger clone lies one nucleotide away.

At diagnosis, peripheral blood, uninvolved tumor-adjacent lung and tumor were collected and stored as a combination of fresh-frozen and FFPE material. For TCR repertoire profiling, the blood samples were analyzed as peripheral blood mononuclear cells. This clonotype originated in a man aged 40 to 70 with stage I lung adenocarcinoma. This specimen consisted of peripheral blood, obtained before any cancer treatment. This sequence uses TRBV21-1 and TRBJ2-1. TRBV21-1 is a recognized pseudogene. The DNA reads as follows: TGTGCCAGCGGGACGGGACCTCAGTTCTTC. This yields the protein CASGTGPQFF.